The rows below give T cell receptor beta chains drawn from one sample of a study of T cells in Graves' hyperthyroidism and ophthalmopathy. From the multiplex PCR reads, TCRdb called clonotypes with MiXCR, one entry per CDR3 protein. The sample records some 500,000 distinct CDR3 sequences, roughly a quarter being singletons. The sequenced sample was blood. Source of these receptors: a woman younger than 45 with Graves' ophthalmopathy. CDR3s include the opening cysteine and the closing phenylalanine or tryptophan. A D gene is named only where the DNA matches it firmly. The size entry is marked missing in some rows and otherwise reads once, few, many or a size class.

size: -
V: TRBV6-1
D: -
J: TRBJ2-7
CDR3: CASSISTGLGSYEQYF
DNA: TGTGCCAGCAGCATTTCCACAGGACTGGGCTCCTACGAGCAGTACTTC

size: many
V: TRBV6-1
D: -
J: TRBJ1-2
CDR3: CASSEVGRRVHGYTF
DNA: TGTGCCAGCAGTGAAGTAGGGCGCAGGGTGCATGGCTACACCTTC

size: few
V: TRBV6-4
D: TRBD1
J: TRBJ2-5
CDR3: CASGPSGGYLETQYF
DNA: TGTGCCAGCGGCCCATCAGGGGGCTATTTGGAGACCCAGTACTTC

size: few
V: TRBV19
D: -
J: TRBJ1-1
CDR3: CASSMVGGTEAFF
DNA: TGTGCCAGTAGTATGGTGGGGGGCACTGAAGCTTTCTTT

size: few
V: TRBV27
D: -
J: TRBJ1-5
CDR3: CASSRGVQPNQPQHF
DNA: TGTGCCAGCAGTAGGGGGGTACAACCCAATCAGCCCCAGCATTTT

size: many
V: TRBV27
D: -
J: TRBJ2-7
CDR3: CASSFGGPLYEQYF
DNA: TGTGCCAGCAGTTTTGGAGGTCCCCTCTACGAGCAGTACTTC

size: once
V: TRBV12-3/TRBV12-4
D: TRBD1
J: TRBJ2-2
CDR3: CASSLDRGSVGELFF
DNA: TGTGCCAGCAGTCTGGACAGGGGTTCGGTCGGGGAGCTGTTTTTT

size: few
V: TRBV24-1
D: -
J: TRBJ2-4
CDR3: CATSDLPAGIQYF
DNA: TGTGCCACCAGTGATTTGCCCGCAGGTATTCAGTACTTC

size: many
V: TRBV7-2
D: -
J: TRBJ1-1
CDR3: CASSLSSGIEAFF
DNA: TGTGCCAGCAGCTTGTCGAGCGGGATTGAAGCTTTCTTT

size: many
V: TRBV6-2/TRBV6-3
D: -
J: TRBJ1-5
CDR3: CASSHTRTVYSNQPQHF
DNA: TGTGCCAGCAGTCACACCAGGACGGTCTATAGCAATCAGCCCCAGCATTTT

size: many
V: TRBV7-8
D: -
J: TRBJ1-1
CDR3: CASSLTLAGVAFF
DNA: TGTGCCAGCAGCTTAACCCTTGCAGGGGTAGCTTTCTTT

size: few
V: TRBV12-3/TRBV12-4
D: -
J: TRBJ2-7
CDR3: CASTPQASYEQYF
DNA: TGTGCCAGCACCCCCCAGGCCTCCTACGAGCAGTACTTC

size: -
V: TRBV12-3/TRBV12-4
D: -
J: TRBJ1-1
CDR3: CASSQTTEAFF
DNA: TGTGCCAGCAGTCAAACAACTGAAGCTTTCTTT

size: many
V: TRBV27
D: TRBD1
J: TRBJ2-7
CDR3: CASRNRGDYEQYF
DNA: TGTGCCAGCAGGAACAGGGGAGACTACGAGCAGTACTTC

size: many
V: TRBV2
D: TRBD1
J: TRBJ1-3
CDR3: CASSFGTALTRDPGNTIYF
DNA: TGTGCCAGCAGCTTCGGGACAGCTCTTACTCGCGATCCTGGAAACACCATATATTTT

size: -
V: TRBV9
D: TRBD1
J: TRBJ2-5
CDR3: CASSARDRVPPGQETQYF
DNA: TGTGCCAGCAGCGCCCGGGACAGGGTCCCACCGGGCCAAGAGACCCAGTACTTC

size: -
V: TRBV5-1
D: -
J: TRBJ2-3
CDR3: CASSLVQGTDTQYF
DNA: TGCGCCAGCAGCTTGGTTCAGGGGACAGATACGCAGTATTTT

size: many
V: TRBV6-2/TRBV6-3
D: -
J: TRBJ1-2
CDR3: CASNHWDTWNYGYTF
DNA: TGTGCCAGCAATCACTGGGACACCTGGAACTATGGCTACACCTTC

size: -
V: TRBV12-3/TRBV12-4
D: -
J: TRBJ1-5
CDR3: CASSSGTDERPQHF
DNA: TGTGCCAGCAGTTCCGGGACGGACGAGAGGCCCCAGCATTTT

size: many
V: TRBV12-3/TRBV12-4
D: -
J: TRBJ1-2
CDR3: CASSDTGSDGYTF
DNA: TGTGCCAGCAGTGATACAGGATCTGATGGCTACACCTTC

size: many
V: TRBV7-9
D: -
J: TRBJ1-1
CDR3: CASSLGGQEAFF
DNA: TGTGCCAGCAGCTTGGGGGGCCAAGAAGCTTTCTTT

size: many
V: TRBV5-1
D: -
J: TRBJ1-1
CDR3: CASSSRGTEAFF
DNA: TGCGCCAGCAGCTCTCGGGGCACTGAAGCTTTCTTT

size: few
V: TRBV20-1
D: TRBD1
J: TRBJ1-2
CDR3: CSANPRLTGSYGYTF
DNA: TGCAGTGCTAACCCTAGACTGACAGGGAGCTATGGCTACACCTTC

size: -
V: TRBV19
D: TRBD1
J: TRBJ2-2
CDR3: CASSIVGTGDETNTGELFF
DNA: TGTGCCAGTAGTATCGTCGGGACAGGGGACGAAACCAACACCGGGGAGCTGTTTTTT

size: -
V: TRBV10-3
D: -
J: TRBJ1-2
CDR3: CAISEEGYGYTF
DNA: TGTGCCATCAGTGAAGAGGGCTATGGCTACACCTTC

size: few
V: TRBV15
D: TRBD1
J: TRBJ1-1
CDR3: CATSLDRANTEAFF
DNA: TGTGCCACCAGTTTGGACAGGGCGAACACTGAAGCTTTCTTT

size: few
V: TRBV5-1
D: TRBD2
J: TRBJ2-5
CDR3: CASSGGLAGGNLQETQYF
DNA: TGCGCCAGCAGCGGGGGACTAGCGGGGGGGAACCTCCAAGAGACCCAGTACTTC

size: many
V: TRBV6-5
D: -
J: TRBJ1-2
CDR3: CASKVSYGYTF
DNA: TGTGCCAGCAAGGTTAGCTATGGCTACACCTTC